This TCR beta chain derives from a study of CD8+ T cells in alopecia areata. Study information: Treated patients were given oral tofacitinib, which was dosed at 5 to 10 mg twice daily.

V lost 8 bases and J lost 0, with 11 bases in between. The V gene's germline CDR1 is SNHLY and CDR2 FYNNEI. The CDR3 contains 13 residues. Specimens obtained from alopecia areata patients comprised lesional scalp punch biopsies and peripheral blood. A FACSAria was used to sort CD4+ and CD8+ T cells. These cells came from PBMCs. Whole-study findings and limits: Greater clonality was observed in lesional scalp samples, especially alopecia totalis/universalis, versus normal scalp.

This clone appeared many times. Its cognate antigen is unknown. Sequencing relied on a cDNA template that was reverse transcribed from extracted RNA. Produced via immunoSEQ multiplex PCR; TCRdb's table is partial and in-frame only. Found here are 120,000 or so clones, roughly 54% of them singletons; the top ten hold less than 5.5%. This chain uses TRBV2 with TRBJ2-7; tentatively, D is TRBD1 (7 bases). This TCR was recovered from a human donor with alopecia areata. This specimen consisted of CD4+ T cells sorted from blood, obtained at week 0. The CDR3 sequence: CASLRDSSYEQYF. The CDR3 DNA reads as TGTGCCAGCTTGCGGGACAGCTCCTACGAGCAGTACTTC.